Listed below are T cell receptor beta chains from one sample, sequenced in a study of control samples from healthy donors and cancer patients. Profiled with immunoSEQ multiplex PCR; TCRdb holds only in-frame clones, not every one. Among more than 150,000 clones listed, around nine tenths were seen once. Specimen: blood. These receptors originate from a woman aged 25 to 39 in good health. Both conserved end residues are part of each CDR3. A D gene is named only where the DNA matches it firmly. Rows may omit the clone size; those that give it use once, few, many or a size class.

clone size	D gene	V gene	J gene	CDR3 protein	CDR3 DNA
.	.	TRBV27	TRBJ1-2	CASSYRGSYGYTF	TGTGCCAGCAGTTACCGGGGCTCCTATGGCTACACCTTC
.	TRBD2	TRBV5-4	TRBJ2-1	CASSLNGRGYNEQFF	TGTGCCAGCAGCTTGAACGGGAGGGGATACAATGAGCAGTTCTTC
.	.	TRBV24-1	TRBJ1-2	CATSDRGSYGYTF	TGTGCCACCAGTGATAGGGGTTCCTATGGCTACACCTTC
.	TRBD2	TRBV6-4	TRBJ2-1	CASSEAGGWYNEQFF	TGTGCCAGCAGTGAGGCGGGAGGGTGGTACAATGAGCAGTTCTTC
.	.	TRBV2	TRBJ2-3	CASSEGASADTQYF	TGTGCCAGCAGTGAAGGAGCGAGCGCAGATACGCAGTATTTT
.	TRBD2	TRBV7-6	TRBJ2-1	CASSPGTSGRWGSYNEQFF	TGTGCCAGCAGCCCCGGGACTAGCGGGCGATGGGGCTCCTACAATGAGCAGTTCTTC
.	.	TRBV30	TRBJ1-2	CAWSSRGGGYTF	TGTGCCTGGTCCTCGCGGGGCGGAGGCTACACCTTC
.	.	TRBV7-9	TRBJ2-5	CASSSRAGEGETQYF	TGTGCCAGCAGCTCGAGGGCCGGAGAGGGAGAGACCCAGTACTTC
once	.	TRBV25-1	TRBJ1-5	CASSESLYSNQPQHF	TGTGCCAGCAGTGAATCGTTATATAGCAATCAGCCCCAGCATTTT
.	.	TRBV27	TRBJ2-2	CASSSYGELFF	TGTGCCAGCAGTTCCTACGGGGAGCTGTTTTTT
.	.	TRBV4-2	TRBJ2-7	CASSQDSEQYF	TGTGCCAGCAGCCAAGATAGCGAGCAGTACTTC
.	TRBD1	TRBV13	TRBJ2-7	CASSFPGTGKSEQYF	TGTGCCAGCAGCTTCCCCGGGACAGGGAAAAGCGAGCAGTACTTC
.	TRBD2	TRBV3-1/TRBV3-2	TRBJ2-7	CASSEGLAATYEQYF	TGTGCCAGCTCGGAGGGACTAGCGGCTACCTACGAGCAGTACTTC
.	TRBD1	TRBV7-6	TRBJ2-5	CASSLAGQGAGETQYF	TGTGCCAGCAGCTTAGCGGGACAGGGGGCGGGGGAGACCCAGTACTTC
once	TRBD2	TRBV27	TRBJ2-7	CATAREASYEQYF	TGTGCCACCGCGCGGGAGGCATCCTACGAGCAGTACTTC
.	.	TRBV19	TRBJ1-5	CASSIQWGPNQPQHF	TGTGCCAGTAGTATACAGTGGGGGCCCAATCAGCCCCAGCATTTT
.	TRBD1	TRBV4-3	TRBJ1-2	CASSPDREDYGYTF	TGCGCCAGCAGCCCGGACAGGGAAGACTATGGCTACACCTTC
.	TRBD2	TRBV6-5	TRBJ2-7	CAIRGLAGGVFRQYF	TGTGCCATCCGAGGACTAGCGGGTGGGGTTTTTCGGCAGTACTTC
once	.	TRBV20-1	TRBJ2-1	CSAGDTWQFF	TGCAGTGCTGGGGACACTTGGCAGTTCTTC
.	.	TRBV13	TRBJ2-5	CASSAIRVLSKETQYF	TGTGCCAGCAGTGCCATCAGGGTATTGTCAAAAGAGACCCAGTACTTC
.	TRBD2	TRBV2	TRBJ2-3	CASSEREGTDTQYF	TGTGCCAGCAGTGAGCGGGAGGGCACAGATACGCAGTATTTT
.	TRBD1	TRBV28	TRBJ1-5	CASSLPGQSDQPQHF	TGTGCCAGCAGTTTACCGGGACAGAGTGATCAGCCCCAGCATTTT
.	.	TRBV19	TRBJ2-7	CASSPGTQREEQYF	TGTGCCAGTAGCCCCGGGACGCAACGTGAAGAGCAGTACTTC
.	.	TRBV11-2	TRBJ1-2	CASSSRAVGGYTF	TGTGCCAGCAGCTCCCGGGCGGTCGGAGGCTACACCTTC
.	TRBD2	TRBV5-1	TRBJ2-1	CASSLALGLGNEQFF	TGCGCCAGCAGCTTGGCGTTGGGACTAGGCAATGAGCAGTTCTTC
once	TRBD2	TRBV7-9	TRBJ2-1	CASSSTESGIKYNEQFF	TGTGCCAGCAGCTCGACTGAGAGCGGGATAAAGTACAATGAGCAGTTCTTC
.	.	TRBV7-2	TRBJ2-3	CASSPGGGAADTQYF	TGTGCCAGCAGCCCCGGAGGGGGGGCTGCAGATACGCAGTATTTT
.	.	TRBV28	TRBJ2-3	CASSLPTGGGDTDTQYF	TGTGCCAGCAGCCTGCCGACAGGCGGAGGAGACACAGATACGCAGTATTTT
once	TRBD1	TRBV24-1	TRBJ1-5	CATSAPLFWAGQGPSINQPQHF	TGTGCCACCAGTGCCCCTTTATTCTGGGCGGGACAGGGACCCTCGATCAATCAGCCCCAGCATTTT
.	.	TRBV2	TRBJ2-7	CASSDSYEQYF	TGTGCCAGCAGTGACTCCTACGAGCAGTACTTC
.	.	TRBV12-3/TRBV12-4	TRBJ2-2	CASSLMTGELFF	TGTGCCAGCAGTTTGATGACCGGGGAGCTGTTTTTT
.	.	TRBV3-1/TRBV3-2	TRBJ1-2	CASSQDPAISKDGYTF	TGTGCCAGCAGCCAAGATCCTGCAATTTCGAAGGATGGCTACACCTTC
.	TRBD2	TRBV7-3	TRBJ2-1	CASSYRGLAGTNEQFF	TGTGCCAGCAGTTACCGGGGACTAGCGGGAACCAATGAGCAGTTCTTC
.	.	TRBV6-1	TRBJ2-5	CASSEMTTQETQYF	TGTGCCAGCAGTGAAATGACAACTCAAGAGACCCAGTACTTC
.	.	TRBV28	TRBJ2-3	CASSLSQGTTDTQYF	TGTGCCAGCAGTTTAAGTCAGGGAACGACAGATACGCAGTATTTT
.	.	TRBV10-3	TRBJ1-1	CAISGAGTVNTEAFF	TGTGCCATCAGTGGGGCCGGGACGGTAAACACTGAAGCTTTCTTT
.	TRBD1	TRBV6-6	TRBJ1-1	CASGQGNTEAFF	TGTGCCAGCGGACAGGGGAACACTGAAGCTTTCTTT
.	.	TRBV7-9	TRBJ2-2	CASSGENTGELFF	TGTGCCAGCAGCGGGGAGAACACCGGGGAGCTGTTTTTT
.	TRBD2	TRBV7-9	TRBJ2-1	CASSTGTSGFEPSYNEQFF	TGTGCCAGCAGCACCGGGACTAGCGGGTTTGAACCCTCCTACAATGAGCAGTTCTTC
once	.	TRBV6-2/TRBV6-3	TRBJ2-5	CASSYRQAQETQYF	TGTGCCAGCAGTTATCGACAGGCACAAGAGACCCAGTACTTC
.	TRBD2	TRBV4-1	TRBJ2-1	CASSHFGSGSRYNEQFF	TGCGCCAGCAGCCACTTTGGAAGCGGGAGTAGGTACAATGAGCAGTTCTTC
.	TRBD1	TRBV5-6	TRBJ2-3	CASSENRGGTDTQYF	TGTGCCAGCAGCGAAAACAGGGGCGGCACAGATACGCAGTATTTT
.	.	TRBV6-1	TRBJ1-5	CASSDRDTMASQPQHF	TGTGCCAGCAGTGACCGGGACACCATGGCCAGTCAGCCCCAGCATTTT
.	.	TRBV6-2/TRBV6-3	TRBJ1-5	CASSGGLDSSFSNQPQHF	TGTGCCAGCAGTGGGGGACTTGACTCCTCGTTTAGCAATCAGCCCCAGCATTTT
.	TRBD1	TRBV2	TRBJ1-1	CATQTGTGNTRGALNTEAFF	TGTGCCACACAGACCGGGACAGGGAATACCAGAGGGGCCCTGAACACTGAAGCTTTCTTT
.	.	TRBV3-1/TRBV3-2	TRBJ2-1	CASSQGLNEQFF	TGTGCCAGCAGTCAAGGTTTGAATGAGCAGTTCTTC
.	.	TRBV29-1	TRBJ1-2	CSVVRLYGYTF	TGCAGCGTTGTCAGGCTCTATGGCTACACCTTC
.	.	TRBV27	TRBJ2-7	CASSLTGVSYEQYF	TGTGCCAGCAGTTTGACGGGAGTAAGCTACGAGCAGTACTTC
.	TRBD2	TRBV5-6	TRBJ2-5	CASKYRTSGKQETQYF	TGTGCCAGCAAATACCGGACTAGCGGGAAGCAAGAGACCCAGTACTTC
.	TRBD1	TRBV5-1	TRBJ1-4	CASSLGIRGSGEKLFF	TGCGCCAGCAGCTTGGGTATCAGGGGGAGTGGTGAAAAACTGTTTTTT
.	TRBD2	TRBV5-3	TRBJ2-7	CARSLAGQRGYHEQYF	TGTGCCAGAAGCTTGGCTGGGCAGCGGGGCTATCACGAGCAGTACTTC
once	TRBD1	TRBV19	TRBJ1-1	CASKSGGRGDTEAFF	TGTGCCAGCAAGTCAGGGGGGCGAGGTGACACTGAAGCTTTCTTT
.	.	TRBV28	TRBJ1-1	CASRRTITEAFF	TGTGCCAGCAGGCGGACAATCACTGAAGCTTTCTTT
.	TRBD1	TRBV28	TRBJ2-4	CASSIWTGGNIQYF	TGTGCCAGCAGTATATGGACAGGCGGAAACATTCAGTACTTC
.	TRBD1	TRBV15	TRBJ1-5	CATSRDRDPGQGDQPQHF	TGTGCCACCAGCAGAGATAGAGACCCGGGACAGGGTGATCAGCCCCAGCATTTT
once	.	TRBV2	TRBJ1-2	CASSPQGGYTF	TGTGCCAGCAGTCCACAGGGAGGCTACACCTTC
.	TRBD1	TRBV4-1	TRBJ1-4	CASSQLPTGTFLSTNEKLFF	TGCGCCAGCAGCCAACTTCCGACAGGGACTTTCCTGTCAACTAATGAAAAACTGTTTTTT
.	.	TRBV4-3	TRBJ2-1	CASSQGLETRQFF	TGCGCCAGCAGCCAAGGCTTGGAGACAAGGCAGTTCTTC
.	TRBD1	TRBV4-2	TRBJ2-7	CASSPRTGGWEQYF	TGTGCCAGCAGCCCACGGACAGGGGGGTGGGAGCAGTACTTC